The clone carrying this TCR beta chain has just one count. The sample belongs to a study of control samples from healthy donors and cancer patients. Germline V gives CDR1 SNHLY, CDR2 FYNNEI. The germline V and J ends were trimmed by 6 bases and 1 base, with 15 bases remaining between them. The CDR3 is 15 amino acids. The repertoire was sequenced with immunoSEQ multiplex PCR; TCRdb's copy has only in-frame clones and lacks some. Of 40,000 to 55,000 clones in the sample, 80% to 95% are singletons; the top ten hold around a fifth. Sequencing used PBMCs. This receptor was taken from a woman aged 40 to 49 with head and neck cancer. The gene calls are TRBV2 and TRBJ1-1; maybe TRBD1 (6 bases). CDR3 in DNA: TGTGCCAGCAGCCCTCACAGGGTCGCGAACACTGAAGCTTTCTTT. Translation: CASSPHRVANTEAFF.